This T cell receptor beta chain was identified during a study of PD-1 blockade in classical Hodgkin lymphoma. The V gene lost 3 bases and the J gene lost 2 bases, with 7 bases spanning the gap. Germline values: CDR1 LNHDA, CDR2 SQIVND (reference sequence). This CDR3 has 14 amino acids. In this sample, this clone turned up a few times. Its antigen is undetermined. Sequenced by immunoSEQ multiplex PCR; TCRdb stores in-frame clones only, minus some. The table records more than 25,000 clones, 65% to 90% of them present only once. Every patient had relapsed following autologous stem cell transplantation, and cohorts differed in brentuximab vedotin exposure. Magnetic negative selection was used to purify CD4+ T cells from thawed PBMCs. Findings and caveats of the study: It was CD4+ TCR diversity, not CD8+, that rose significantly by C4D1.

The chain joins TRBV19 to TRBJ1-4, with no clear D. The sequence derives from a human donor with classical Hodgkin lymphoma. Source: CD4+ T cells from blood, taken at baseline. The DNA of the CDR3 is TGTGCCAGTAGTATTACCGGGACTAATGAAAAACTGTTTTTT. Protein sequence: CASSITGTNEKLFF.